Included here is one T cell receptor (beta chain) sequence, with context. In the authors' workflow: Nucleated cell counts were estimated from reference gene primer amplification. Some clones are missing from TCRdb's copy, which holds only in-frame ones; the method was immunoSEQ multiplex PCR. Clone size and the V and J calls come from that table; the DNA yielded D and trimming. The sample shows some 33,000 clones, around 90% of them seen only once. The source of the sample is a study of blood T cell repertoires in COVID-19. Study-level background: Researchers got acute and convalescent COVID-19 samples from the United States, Italy and Spain. PBMCs, B-cell-depleted T cells, or T cells provided the cDNA or gDNA that made up the material.

Germline values: CDR1 MNHEY, CDR2 SVGEGT. Trimming took 3 bases from V and 2 from J, leaving 17 bases between them. CDR3 length equals 16 residues. The V gene is TRBV6-2 or TRBV6-3, the J gene TRBJ2-7; D may be TRBD2 (6 bases). The receptor was isolated from a man aged 55 to 70 with acute or convalescent COVID-19. Sequenced material: peripheral blood. CDR3 sequence: CASSYGAGGMTYEQYV. The CDR3 DNA sequence: TGTGCCAGCAGTTATGGGGCAGGCGGGATGACCTACGAGCAGTACGTC.